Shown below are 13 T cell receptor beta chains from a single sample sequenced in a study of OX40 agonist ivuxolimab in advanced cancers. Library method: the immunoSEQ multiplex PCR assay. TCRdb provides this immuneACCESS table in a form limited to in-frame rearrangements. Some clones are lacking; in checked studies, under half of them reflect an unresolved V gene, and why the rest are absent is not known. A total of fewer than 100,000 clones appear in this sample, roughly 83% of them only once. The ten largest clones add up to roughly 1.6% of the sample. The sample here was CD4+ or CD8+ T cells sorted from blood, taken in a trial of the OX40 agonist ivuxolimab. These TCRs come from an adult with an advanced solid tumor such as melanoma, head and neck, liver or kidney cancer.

In nucleotides, the CDR3 is TGCAGCGCTATACAGGGGATCGAGACCCAGTACTTC. Its protein product is CSAIQGIETQYF. J is TRBJ2-5 and V is TRBV29-1, with 7 bases identical to TRBD1. J gave up 5 bases and V 7 bases, and 7 bases lay outside the gene matches. The CDR3 spans 12 residues. The germline gives CDR1 SQVTM, CDR2 ANQGSEA.

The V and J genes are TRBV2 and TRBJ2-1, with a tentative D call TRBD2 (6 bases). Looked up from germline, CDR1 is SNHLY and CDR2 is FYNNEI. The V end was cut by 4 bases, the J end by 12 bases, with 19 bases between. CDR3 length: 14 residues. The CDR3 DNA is TGTGCCAGCAGTGTGGCGGGGACCCCTGGCGGGCAGTTCTTC. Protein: CASSVAGTPGGQFF.

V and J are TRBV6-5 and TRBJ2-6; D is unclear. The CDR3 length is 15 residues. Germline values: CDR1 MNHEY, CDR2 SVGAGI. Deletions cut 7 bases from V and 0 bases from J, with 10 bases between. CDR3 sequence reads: CASNVGSSGANVLTF. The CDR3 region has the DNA TGTGCCAGCAACGTCGGAAGCTCTGGGGCCAACGTCCTGACTTTC.

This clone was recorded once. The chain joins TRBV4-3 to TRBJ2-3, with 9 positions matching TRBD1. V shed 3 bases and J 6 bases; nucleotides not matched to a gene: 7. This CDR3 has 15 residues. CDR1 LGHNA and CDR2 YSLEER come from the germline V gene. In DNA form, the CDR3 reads TGCGCCAGCAGCCACTCGGGACAGGGCGGTGATACGCAGTATTTT. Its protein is CASSHSGQGGDTQYF.

The DNA of the CDR3 is TGTGCCAGTAGTATAATCTTGGGGGGCACCGGGGAGCTGTTTTTT. This gives the protein CASSIILGGTGELFF. This rearrangement joins TRBV19 to TRBJ2-2; D might be TRBD2 (6 bases). There are 15 residues in the CDR3. V was clipped by 2 bases and J by 4 bases, with 11 bases between them. Germline values: CDR1 LNHDA, CDR2 SQIVND (reference sequence).

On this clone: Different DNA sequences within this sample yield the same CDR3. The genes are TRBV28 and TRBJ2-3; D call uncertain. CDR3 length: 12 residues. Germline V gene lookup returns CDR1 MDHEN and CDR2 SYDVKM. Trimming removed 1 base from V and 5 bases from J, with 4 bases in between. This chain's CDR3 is CASSLLRDTQYF. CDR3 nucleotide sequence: TGTGCCAGCAGTTTATTACGAGATACGCAGTATTTT.

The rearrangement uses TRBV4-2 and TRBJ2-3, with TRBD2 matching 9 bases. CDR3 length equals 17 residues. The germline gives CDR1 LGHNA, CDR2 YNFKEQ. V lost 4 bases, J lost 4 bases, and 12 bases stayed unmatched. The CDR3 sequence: CASSLSTVREGADTQYF. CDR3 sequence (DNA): TGTGCCAGCAGCCTCTCGACCGTGCGGGAGGGGGCAGATACGCAGTATTTT.

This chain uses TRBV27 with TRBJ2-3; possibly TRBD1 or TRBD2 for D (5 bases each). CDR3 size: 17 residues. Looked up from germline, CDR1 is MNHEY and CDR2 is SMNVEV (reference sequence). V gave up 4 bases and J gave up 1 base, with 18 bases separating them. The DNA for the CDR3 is TGTGCCAGCAGTTCACTTTTGGTGGGGGTGGGCACAGATACGCAGTATTTT. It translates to CASSSLLVGVGTDTQYF.

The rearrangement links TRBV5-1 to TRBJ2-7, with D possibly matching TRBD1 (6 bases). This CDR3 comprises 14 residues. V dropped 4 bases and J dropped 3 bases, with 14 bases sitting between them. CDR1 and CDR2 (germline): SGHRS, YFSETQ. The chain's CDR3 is CASSPRDTDYEQYF. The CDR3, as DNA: TGCGCCAGCAGCCCCCGGGACACCGACTACGAGCAGTACTTC.

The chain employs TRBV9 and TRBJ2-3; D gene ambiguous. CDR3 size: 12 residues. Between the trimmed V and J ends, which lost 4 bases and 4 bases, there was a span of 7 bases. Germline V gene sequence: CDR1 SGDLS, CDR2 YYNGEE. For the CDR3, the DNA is TGTGCCAGCAGCCTAAGCTCAGATACGCAGTATTTT. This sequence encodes CASSLSSDTQYF. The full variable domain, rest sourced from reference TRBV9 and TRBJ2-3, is DSGVTQTPKHLITATGQRVTLRCSPRSGDLSVYWYQQSLDQGLQFLIQYYNGEERAKGNILERFSAQQFPDLHSELNLSSLELGDSALYFCASSLSSDTQYFGPGTRLTVL.

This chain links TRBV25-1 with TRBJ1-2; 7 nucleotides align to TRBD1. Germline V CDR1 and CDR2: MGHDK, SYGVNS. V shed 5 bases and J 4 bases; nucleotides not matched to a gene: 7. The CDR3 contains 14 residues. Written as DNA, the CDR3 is TGTGCCAGCAGTTCGACAGGGACGGGCTATGGCTACACCTTC. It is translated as CASSSTGTGYGYTF.

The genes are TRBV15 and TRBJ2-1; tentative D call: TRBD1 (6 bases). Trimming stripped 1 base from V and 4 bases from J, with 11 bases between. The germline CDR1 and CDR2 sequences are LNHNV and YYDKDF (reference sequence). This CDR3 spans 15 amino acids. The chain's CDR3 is CATSRAQGRYNEQFF. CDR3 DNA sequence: TGTGCCACCAGCAGAGCGCAGGGGCGTTACAATGAGCAGTTCTTC.

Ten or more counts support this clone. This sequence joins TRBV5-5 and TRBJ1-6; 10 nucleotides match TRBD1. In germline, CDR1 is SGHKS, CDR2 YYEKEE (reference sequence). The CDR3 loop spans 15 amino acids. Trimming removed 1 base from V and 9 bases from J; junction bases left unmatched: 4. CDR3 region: CASSLKGQGPSPLHF. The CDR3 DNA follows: TGTGCCAGCAGCTTGAAGGGACAGGGGCCTTCACCCCTCCACTTT.